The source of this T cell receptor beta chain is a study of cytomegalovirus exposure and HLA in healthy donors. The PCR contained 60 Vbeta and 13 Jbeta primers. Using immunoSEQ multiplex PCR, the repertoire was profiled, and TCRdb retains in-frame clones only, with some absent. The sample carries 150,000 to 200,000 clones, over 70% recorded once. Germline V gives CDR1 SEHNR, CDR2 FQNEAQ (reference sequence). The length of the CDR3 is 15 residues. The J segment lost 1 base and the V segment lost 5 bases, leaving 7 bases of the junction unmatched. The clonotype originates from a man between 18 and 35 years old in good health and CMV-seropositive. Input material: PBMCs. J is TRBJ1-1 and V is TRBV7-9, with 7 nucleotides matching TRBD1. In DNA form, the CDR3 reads TGTGCCAGCAGCCTAAGGACAGGAAGGAACACTGAAGCTTTCTTT. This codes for CASSLRTGRNTEAFF.